Below are 29 T cell receptor beta chains sequenced from a single sample in a study of T cells after yellow fever vaccination. TCRdb recomputed calls from the 5' RACE reads with MiXCR, one row per CDR3 protein. The sample lists approximately 550,000 distinct CDR3 sequences, over 15% occurring once. The source material was PBMCs, sampled 15 days after the yellow fever booster vaccination. Receptors were obtained from a man aged 25-45 years who received the YFV17D yellow fever vaccine.

The genes are TRBV4-2 and TRBJ2-3; 12 bases match TRBD2. V shed 5 bases, J shed 1 base, and the junction held 4 bases outside the gene matches. CDR1 is LGHNA, CDR2 YNFKEQ, per germline. CDR3 length: 16 amino acids. CDR3 protein: CASSSRTSGGTDTQYF. The CDR3 region has the DNA TGTGCCAGCAGCTCCCGGACTAGCGGGGGCACAGATACGCAGTATTTT.

The gene calls are TRBV24-1 and TRBJ2-2, with TRBD2 matching over 9 bases. CDR3 length: 15 amino acids. After removal of 5 bases from V and 3 bases from J, the junction contained 3 bases not matched to a gene. Germline V lookup: CDR1 KGHDR, CDR2 SFDVKD. CDR3 sequence (DNA): TGTGCCACCAGTGCGGCTAGCGGGGACACCGGGGAGCTGTTTTTT. Protein: CATSAASGDTGELFF.

J is TRBJ2-3 and V is TRBV5-1; tentatively, D is TRBD1 (5 bases). This CDR3 is built from 14 residues. V shed 5 bases and J shed 3 bases, with 13 bases lying between them. Looked up from germline, CDR1 is SGHRS and CDR2 is YFSETQ. CDR3 DNA sequence: TGCGCCAGCAGATTAAGCCCAGGGACAGATACGCAGTATTTT. The encoded protein is CASRLSPGTDTQYF.

The chain combines TRBV4-1 with TRBJ2-1; possibly TRBD1 for D (5 bases). The ends were cut back, 0 bases at V and 12 bases at J, with 21 bases in the middle. Germline V gives CDR1 MGHRA, CDR2 YSYEKL. This CDR3 contains 16 residues. As DNA, the CDR3 is TGCGCCAGCAGCCAAGACCGGATTGGGGCCAATCAGGGGCAGTTCTTC. Its protein is CASSQDRIGANQGQFF.

This clonotype was found a few times. The chain joins TRBV6-1 to TRBJ2-7, with 7 bases identical to TRBD1. The CDR3 contains 14 residues. CDR1 is MNHNS and CDR2 is SASEGT in the germline V gene. Trimming removed 6 bases from V and 3 bases from J; junction bases left unmatched: 8. In DNA, the CDR3 is TGTGCCAGCAGGTCGACAGGGAGCCTCTACGAGCAGTACTTC. Protein product: CASRSTGSLYEQYF.

This clonotype was seen a handful of times. The CDR3 here is CASSLVTLNTEAFF. Here the CDR3 DNA reads TGCGCCAGCAGCTTGGTCACTCTGAACACTGAAGCTTTCTTT. The V and J genes are TRBV5-1 and TRBJ1-1; D uncertain. Trimming removed 0 bases from V and 0 bases from J, with 6 bases in between. Germline V gene sequence: CDR1 SGHRS, CDR2 YFSETQ. The length of the CDR3 is 14 residues.

The chain combines TRBV4-3 with TRBJ2-7, with D tentatively TRBD1 (6 bases). V was pared by 1 base and J by 6 bases, with 16 bases between. Germline CDR1 reads LGHNA; CDR2 reads YSLEER. This CDR3 region has 15 residues. CDR3 sequence reads: CASSQGSGDFAEQYF. The DNA for the CDR3 is TGCGCCAGCAGCCAAGGGTCAGGGGATTTTGCCGAGCAGTACTTC.

The chain employs TRBV7-9 and TRBJ2-1, with 9 bases that match TRBD2. Per the germline V gene, CDR1 is SEHNR and CDR2 is FQNEAQ (reference sequence). J gave up 5 bases and V 3 bases, and 5 bases lay outside the gene matches. The CDR3 has 15 amino acids. CDR3 nucleotide sequence: TGTGCCAGCAGCTTTGGTAGCGGGAGTCACAATGAGCAGTTCTTC. Its protein is CASSFGSGSHNEQFF.

This clonotype was seen a few times. J is TRBJ2-3 and V is TRBV5-1, with 7 bases fitting TRBD2. CDR1 and CDR2 from the germline V gene are SGHRS and YFSETQ. This CDR3 region has 16 residues. With 2 bases clipped from V and 5 bases from J, the junction kept 11 bases outside the gene matches. The CDR3 nucleotides are TGCGCCAGCAGCTTTTATCGGGAGGCCGAGGGAGATACGCAGTATTTT. It yields the protein CASSFYREAEGDTQYF.

This clonotype was seen more than once but under ten times. The chain uses TRBV12-3 or TRBV12-4 and TRBJ2-7; 8 nucleotides match TRBD2. CDR3 length equals 15 residues. J was trimmed by 6 bases and V by 7 bases; bases with no gene match: 14. The CDR3 DNA reads as TGTGCCAGCAAGAGAACCGGGACTAGTTTCCGCGAGCAGTACTTC. As protein: CASKRTGTSFREQYF.

The chain employs TRBV7-6 and TRBJ1-6; D gene uncertain. There are 14 residues in the CDR3. CDR1 is SGHVS and CDR2 is FNYEAQ in the germline V gene. Trimming left V 2 bases short and J 5 bases short, with 7 bases between. The CDR3 loop is CASSLPGNNSPLHF. In nucleotides, the CDR3 is TGTGCCAGCAGCTTACCAGGCAATAATTCACCCCTCCACTTT.

This clonotype was seen at least ten times. The J gene is TRBJ2-1, the V gene TRBV28; 7 bases fit TRBD1. Per the germline V gene, CDR1 is MDHEN and CDR2 is SYDVKM. V gave up 6 bases and J gave up 9 bases; unmatched junction bases: 14. There are 15 residues in the CDR3. CDR3 in DNA: TGTGCCAGCAGGGTCCCAACAGGGGAAGGTAGTGAGCAGTTCTTC. This sequence encodes CASRVPTGEGSEQFF.

In its sample, this clonotype was seen a few times. The chain links TRBV4-2 to TRBJ2-7; perhaps TRBD1 as D (5 bases). The germline V gene has CDR1 LGHNA and CDR2 YNFKEQ. CDR3 length: 14 residues. Trimming left V 3 bases short and J 5 bases short, with 14 bases between. The CDR3 DNA sequence: TGTGCCAGCAGCCAGCAAAAAAAGGGGAACGAGCAGTACTTC. This translates into CASSQQKKGNEQYF.

The chain is built from TRBV5-1 and TRBJ2-1; TRBD2 matches 9 bases. The germline V gene encodes CDR1 SGHRS and CDR2 YFSETQ. This CDR3 spans 16 amino acids. V shed 4 bases and J 7 bases; nucleotides not matched to a gene: 12. CDR3 amino acids: CASSQPTAGGANEQFF. The DNA of the CDR3 is TGCGCCAGCAGCCAACCGACGGCGGGAGGGGCGAATGAGCAGTTCTTC.

In its sample, this clonotype was seen a few times. The chain recombines TRBV15 with TRBJ2-7; D is possibly TRBD1 or TRBD2 (5 bases each). V was clipped by 1 base and J by 0 bases, with 16 bases between them. This CDR3 has 17 residues. Germline CDR1 is LNHNV and CDR2 is YYDKDF (reference sequence). CDR3 residues: CATSRGFDRGLSYEQYF. In DNA form, the CDR3 reads TGTGCCACCAGCAGAGGTTTCGACCGGGGCCTCTCCTACGAGCAGTACTTC.

This clonotype appeared a few times. J is TRBJ2-3 and V is TRBV29-1, with D tentatively TRBD1 (6 bases). The CDR3 loop spans 16 amino acids. V dropped 6 bases and J dropped 0 bases, with 19 bases sitting between them. Per germline, CDR1 SQVTM and CDR2 ANQGSEA. The CDR3 region has the DNA TGCAGCGTCTCCAGGGGAGCGCGGCCTAGCACAGATACGCAGTATTTT. Protein sequence: CSVSRGARPSTDTQYF.

This clonotype was detected a few times. The chain couples TRBV7-6 to TRBJ2-1; no clear D gene. V was pared by 1 base and J by 1 base, with 8 bases between. Germline CDR1 and CDR2: SGHVS and FNYEAQ. The CDR3 is 15 amino acids. As DNA, the CDR3 is TGTGCCAGCAGCTTAGAGTGGGAATCCTACAATGAGCAGTTCTTC. Translating it yields CASSLEWESYNEQFF.

The rearrangement links TRBV12-3 or TRBV12-4 to TRBJ1-1, with a possible D match to TRBD1 (6 bases). This CDR3 region has 14 residues. V gave up 6 bases and J gave up 4 bases, with 15 bases separating them. In DNA, the CDR3 is TGTGCCAGCAGCCATAGGGGGGGAGGCACTGAAGCTTTCTTT. Protein: CASSHRGGGTEAFF.

This clonotype was counted between two and nine times. The chain couples TRBV6-2 or TRBV6-3 to TRBJ2-3, with TRBD2 matching 9 bases. Germline V lookup: CDR1 MNHEY, CDR2 SVGEGT. Germline trimming cut 6 bases from V and 8 bases from J; bases unmatched to any gene: 9. CDR3 size: 14 residues. The CDR3 sequence: CASRKSGTSSTQYF. For the CDR3, the DNA is TGTGCCAGCAGAAAATCCGGGACTAGCAGTACGCAGTATTTT.

This clonotype was seen only a few times. The rearrangement links TRBV5-1 to TRBJ2-7, with 11 bases identical to TRBD1. CDR3 length equals 14 residues. The germline V gene encodes CDR1 SGHRS and CDR2 YFSETQ. Trimming took 4 bases from V and 6 from J; bases not matched to a gene: 6. CDR3 in amino acids: CASSPWDRGIEQYF. The CDR3 nucleotides are TGCGCCAGCAGCCCCTGGGACAGGGGGATCGAGCAGTACTTC.

The rearrangement links TRBV29-1 to TRBJ1-1; TRBD1 matches 9 bases. This CDR3 region has 14 residues. V lost 7 bases, J lost 5 bases, and 11 bases stayed unmatched. CDR1 is SQVTM and CDR2 is ANQGSEA in the germline V gene. CDR3 protein: CSATPGDRGTEAFF. CDR3 bases: TGCAGCGCTACCCCCGGCGACAGGGGGACTGAAGCTTTCTTT. Complete variable domain (other parts from reference TRBV29-1 and TRBJ1-1): SAVISQKPSRDICQRGTSLTIQCQVDSQVTMMFWYRQQPGQSLTLIATANQGSEATYESGFVIDKFPISRPNLTFSTLTVSNMSPEDSSIYLCSATPGDRGTEAFFGQGTRLTVV.

This clonotype was observed at least ten times. This chain connects TRBV18 to TRBJ2-7; D possibly uses TRBD1 or TRBD2 (5 bases each). From germline, CDR1 is KGHSH and CDR2 LQKENI. This CDR3 is built from 13 residues. The V and J ends lost 6 bases and 5 bases respectively, with 14 bases between them. The CDR3 sequence is CASSMGRLDEQYF. CDR3 nucleotides: TGTGCCAGCTCCATGGGACGATTGGACGAGCAGTACTTC.

This chain connects TRBV18 to TRBJ2-4; tentatively, D is TRBD1 (6 bases). The CDR3 loop spans 15 amino acids. V lost 3 bases, J lost 4 bases, and 13 bases lay in between. The germline V gene has CDR1 KGHSH and CDR2 LQKENI. CDR3 sequence (DNA): TGTGCCAGCTCACCGCCGCCGGGACAAAAAAACATTCAGTACTTC. This codes for CASSPPPGQKNIQYF.

V gene TRBV4-3 combines with J gene TRBJ2-7, with D possibly being TRBD2 (6 bases). The V end was cut by 0 bases, the J end by 1 base, with 13 bases between. From germline, CDR1 is LGHNA and CDR2 YSLEER. This CDR3 region has 16 residues. The CDR3 sequence: CASSQDLSGFSYEQYF. CDR3 in DNA: TGCGCCAGCAGCCAAGATCTGAGCGGGTTTTCCTACGAGCAGTACTTC.

The CDR3 DNA reads as TGTGCCAGCAGCTGGCAGGGTCGGGAAAAACTGTTTTTT. Encoded protein: CASSWQGREKLFF. The chain joins TRBV7-9 to TRBJ1-4; weak D call: TRBD1 (5 bases). The V end was cut by 4 bases, the J end by 8 bases, with 11 bases between. In germline, CDR1 is SEHNR, CDR2 FQNEAQ (reference sequence). This CDR3 is built from 13 residues.

This clonotype showed up just a few times. This sequence joins TRBV14 and TRBJ1-6; D is unclear. Looked up from germline, CDR1 is SGHDN and CDR2 is FVKESK. Trimming took 1 base from V and 14 from J, leaving 6 bases between them. This CDR3 has 11 amino acids. In DNA form, the CDR3 reads TGTGCCAGCAGCCAAGGGAAGGCCCTCCACTTT. It yields the protein CASSQGKALHF.

The V call is TRBV28, the J call TRBJ2-6, with D perhaps being TRBD1 or TRBD2 (5 bases each). This CDR3 is 16 amino acids long. Trimming took 4 bases from V and 0 from J, leaving 10 bases between them. Germline V gives CDR1 MDHEN, CDR2 SYDVKM. Written as DNA, the CDR3 is TGTGCCAGCAGTTCGGCAGGGACCTCTGGGGCCAACGTCCTGACTTTC. It translates to CASSSAGTSGANVLTF. The whole variable domain, filled in from reference TRBV28 and TRBJ2-6, reads DVKVTQSSRYLVKRTGEKVFLECVQDMDHENMFWYRQDPGLGLRLIYFSYDVKMKEKGDIPEGYSVSREKKERFSLILESASTNQTSMYLCASSSAGTSGANVLTFGAGSRLTVL.

This clonotype showed up just a few times. The chain carries TRBV7-2 and TRBJ1-4; D is undetermined. This CDR3 comprises 13 residues. V lost 5 bases to trimming and J lost 8 bases, with 12 bases between them. The germline CDR1 and CDR2 sequences are SGHTA and FQGNSA. The CDR3 here is CASSATSGEKLFF. The CDR3, as DNA: TGTGCCAGCAGCGCTACTTCGGGAGAAAAACTGTTTTTT.

A few counts support this clonotype. J is TRBJ2-5 and V is TRBV15; 12 positions agree with TRBD2. V lost 0 bases, J lost 6 bases, and 5 bases stayed unmatched. CDR3 length: 16 amino acids. Germline-derived CDR1 and CDR2 are LNHNV and YYDKDF (reference sequence). In nucleotides, the CDR3 is TGTGCCACCAGCAGAGAGACTAGCGGGAGATCTCAGACCCAGTACTTC. Protein product: CATSRETSGRSQTQYF.